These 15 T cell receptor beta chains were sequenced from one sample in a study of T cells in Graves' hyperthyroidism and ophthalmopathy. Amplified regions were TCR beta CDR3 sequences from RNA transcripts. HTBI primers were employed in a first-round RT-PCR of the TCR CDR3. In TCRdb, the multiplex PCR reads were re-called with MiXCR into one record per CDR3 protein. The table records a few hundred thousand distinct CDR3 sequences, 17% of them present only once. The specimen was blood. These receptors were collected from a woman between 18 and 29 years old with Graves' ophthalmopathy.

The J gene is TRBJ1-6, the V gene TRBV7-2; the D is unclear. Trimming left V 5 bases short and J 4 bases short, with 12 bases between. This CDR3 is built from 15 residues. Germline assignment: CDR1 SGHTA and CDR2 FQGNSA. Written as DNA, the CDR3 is TGTGCCAGCAGCCCCCGGCCCGGGTATAATTCACCCCTCCACTTT. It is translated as CASSPRPGYNSPLHF.

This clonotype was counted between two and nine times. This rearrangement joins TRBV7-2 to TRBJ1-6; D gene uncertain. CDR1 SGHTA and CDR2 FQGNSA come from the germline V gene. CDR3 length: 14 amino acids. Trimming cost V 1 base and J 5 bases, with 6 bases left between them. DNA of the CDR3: TGTGCCAGCAGCTTAGATGGAGATAATTCACCCCTCCACTTT. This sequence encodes CASSLDGDNSPLHF.

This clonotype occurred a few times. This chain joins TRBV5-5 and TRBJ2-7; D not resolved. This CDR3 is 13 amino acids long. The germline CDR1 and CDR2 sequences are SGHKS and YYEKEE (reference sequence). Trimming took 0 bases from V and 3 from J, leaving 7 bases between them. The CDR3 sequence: CASSLEHSYEQYF. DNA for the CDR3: TGTGCCAGCAGCTTGGAGCACAGCTACGAGCAGTACTTC.

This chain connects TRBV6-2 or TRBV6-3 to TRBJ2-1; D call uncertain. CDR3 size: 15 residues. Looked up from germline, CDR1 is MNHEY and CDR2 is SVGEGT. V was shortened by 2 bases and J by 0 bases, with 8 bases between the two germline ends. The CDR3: CASSYHDSSYNEQFF. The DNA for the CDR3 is TGTGCCAGCAGTTACCACGATAGCTCCTACAATGAGCAGTTCTTC.

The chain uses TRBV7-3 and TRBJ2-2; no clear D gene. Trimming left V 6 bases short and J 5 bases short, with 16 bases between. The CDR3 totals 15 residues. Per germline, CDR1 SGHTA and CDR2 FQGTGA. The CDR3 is CASSPHATVTGELFF. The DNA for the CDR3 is TGTGCCAGCAGTCCTCACGCGACGGTTACCGGGGAGCTGTTTTTT.

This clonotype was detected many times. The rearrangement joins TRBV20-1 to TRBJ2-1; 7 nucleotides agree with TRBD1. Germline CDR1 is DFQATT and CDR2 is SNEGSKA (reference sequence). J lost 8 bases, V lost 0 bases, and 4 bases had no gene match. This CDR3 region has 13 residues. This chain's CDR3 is CSARDSDRDEQFF. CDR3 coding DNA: TGCAGTGCTAGAGACAGCGACAGGGATGAGCAGTTCTTC.

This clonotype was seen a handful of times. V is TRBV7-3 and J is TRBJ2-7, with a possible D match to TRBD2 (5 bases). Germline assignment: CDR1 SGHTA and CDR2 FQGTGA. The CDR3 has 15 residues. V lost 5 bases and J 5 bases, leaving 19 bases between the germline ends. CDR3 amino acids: CASSPSRASTNEQYF. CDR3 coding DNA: TGTGCCAGCAGCCCCTCGCGGGCTAGTACGAACGAGCAGTACTTC.

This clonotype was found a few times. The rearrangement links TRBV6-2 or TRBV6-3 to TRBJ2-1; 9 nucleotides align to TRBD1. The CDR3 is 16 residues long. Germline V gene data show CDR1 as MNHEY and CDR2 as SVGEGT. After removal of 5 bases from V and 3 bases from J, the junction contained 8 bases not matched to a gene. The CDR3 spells CASSPPPGQGYNEQFF. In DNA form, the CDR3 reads TGTGCCAGCAGTCCTCCCCCGGGACAGGGCTACAATGAGCAGTTCTTC.

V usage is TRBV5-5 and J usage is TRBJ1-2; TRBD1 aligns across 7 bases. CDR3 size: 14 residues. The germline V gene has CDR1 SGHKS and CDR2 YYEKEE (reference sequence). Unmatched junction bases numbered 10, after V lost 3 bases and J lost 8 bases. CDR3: CASSYGQESYGYTF. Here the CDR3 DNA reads TGTGCCAGCAGCTATGGACAGGAGTCGTACGGCTACACCTTC.

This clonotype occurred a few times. The CDR3 sequence is CSASAGTGGAWNNSPLHF. In DNA form, the CDR3 reads TGCAGTGCTTCAGCCGGGACAGGGGGCGCATGGAATAATTCACCCCTCCACTTT. The genes are TRBV20-1 and TRBJ1-6; 12 nucleotides agree with TRBD1. CDR3 length: 18 amino acids. The junction had 13 bases not matched to a gene; V was cut back by 5 bases and J by 5 bases. Germline values: CDR1 DFQATT, CDR2 SNEGSKA (reference sequence).

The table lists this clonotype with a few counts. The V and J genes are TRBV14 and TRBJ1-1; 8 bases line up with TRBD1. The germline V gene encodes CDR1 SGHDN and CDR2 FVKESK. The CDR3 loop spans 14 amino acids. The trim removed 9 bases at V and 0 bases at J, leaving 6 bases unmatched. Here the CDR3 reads CARTGESMNTEAFF. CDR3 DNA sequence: TGTGCCAGGACAGGGGAATCAATGAACACTGAAGCTTTCTTT.

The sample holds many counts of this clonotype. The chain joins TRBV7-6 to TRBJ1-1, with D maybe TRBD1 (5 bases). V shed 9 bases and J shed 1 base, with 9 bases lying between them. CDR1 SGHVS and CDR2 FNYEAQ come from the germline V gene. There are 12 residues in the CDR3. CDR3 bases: TGTGCCAGTGTGGGGGAGAACACTGAAGCTTTCTTT. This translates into CASVGENTEAFF.

In DNA form, the CDR3 reads TGTGCCAGCAGCCCGGGAGGGCAGCTGATAATGAACACTGAAGCTTTCTTT. It specifies CASSPGGQLIMNTEAFF. This sequence joins TRBV3-1 and TRBJ1-1; D is unresolved. This CDR3 has 17 amino acids. Trimming pared 4 bases from V and 0 bases from J, leaving 18 bases between. From germline, CDR1 is LGHDT and CDR2 YNNKEL (reference sequence). Full variable domain (outside the CDR3, taken from reference TRBV3-1 and TRBJ1-1): DTAVSQTPKYLVTQMGNDKSIKCEQNLGHDTMYWYKQDSKKFLKIMFSYNNKELIINETVPNRFSPKSPDKAHLNLHINSLELGDSAVYFCASSPGGQLIMNTEAFFGQGTRLTVV.

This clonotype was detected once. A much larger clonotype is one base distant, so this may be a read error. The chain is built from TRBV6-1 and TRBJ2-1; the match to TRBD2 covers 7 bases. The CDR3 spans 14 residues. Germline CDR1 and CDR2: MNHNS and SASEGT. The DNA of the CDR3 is TGTGCCAGCATAACTAGCGACTACTACAGTGAGCAGTTCTTC. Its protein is CASITSDYYSEQFF.

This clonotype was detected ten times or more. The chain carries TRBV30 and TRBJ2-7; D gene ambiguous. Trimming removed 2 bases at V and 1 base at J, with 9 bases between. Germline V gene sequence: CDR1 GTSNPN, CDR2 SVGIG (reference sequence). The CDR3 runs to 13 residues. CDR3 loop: CAWSKASSYEQYF. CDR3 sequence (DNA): TGTGCCTGGAGTAAGGCTAGTTCCTACGAGCAGTACTTC.